Below, 7 T cell receptor beta chains from the same sample are listed, as sequenced in a study of CD8 T cells in ankylosing spondylitis. TCRdb re-derived calls from the 5' RACE reads in MiXCR, one entry per CDR3 protein. The sample lists some 840,000 distinct CDR3 sequences; roughly 12% were seen once. Points from the study as a whole: Seven to nine highly homologous variants formed a TCR beta motif that appeared characteristic of ankylosing spondylitis blood.

Their antigens remain unidentified. The specimen sequenced was blood, either unsorted or a sorted T cell fraction (not recorded which). These receptors all stem from a male donor with ankylosing spondylitis.

There are a few counts of this clonotype. The chain uses TRBV20-1 and TRBJ2-1; D gene unclear. The CDR3 is made up of 14 amino acids. Germline CDR1 is DFQATT and CDR2 is SNEGSKA (reference sequence). Trimming pared 2 bases from V and 0 bases from J, leaving 8 bases between. The CDR3, as DNA: TGCAGTGCTAGATCACCCGGCTCCTACAATGAGCAGTTCTTC. This encodes CSARSPGSYNEQFF.

This clonotype was counted between two and nine times. This sequence joins TRBV20-1 and TRBJ2-2, with 7 bases aligning to TRBD2. The CDR3 consists of 12 residues. Germline assignment: CDR1 DFQATT and CDR2 SNEGSKA (reference sequence). The V gene end was trimmed by 5 bases and the J gene end by 7 bases; junction bases not matched to a gene: 4. The CDR3 region has the DNA TGCAGTGCTTCCAGGGAGGGCGGGGAGCTGTTTTTT. Encoded protein: CSASREGGELFF.

The sample holds a few counts of this clonotype. The chain combines TRBV5-1 with TRBJ1-2; D remains ambiguous. CDR1 is SGHRS and CDR2 is YFSETQ in the germline V gene. Trimming took 5 bases from V and 2 from J, leaving 7 bases between them. CDR3 length: 12 amino acids. The CDR3 DNA reads TGCGCCAGCAGAGAAAGAAACTATGGCTACACCTTC. Translated, it gives CASRERNYGYTF.

This clonotype was seen ten or more times. This chain uses TRBV7-2 with TRBJ1-4; D is uncertain. Germline CDR1 is SGHTA and CDR2 is FQGNSA. V lost 4 bases to trimming and J lost 0 bases, with 15 bases between them. CDR3 length: 17 amino acids. CDR3 sequence (DNA): TGTGCCAGCAGCTACAACCCGACCGGTGCAACTAATGAAAAACTGTTTTTT. Translation: CASSYNPTGATNEKLFF.

The rearrangement uses TRBV4-3 and TRBJ2-7; 7 nucleotides match TRBD1. Germline V lookup: CDR1 LGHNA, CDR2 YSLEER. The CDR3 covers 15 residues. V was clipped by 1 base and J by 2 bases; unmatched bases: 5. The CDR3 is CASSQAPGQTYEQYF. For the CDR3, the DNA is TGCGCCAGCAGCCAAGCTCCGGGACAGACCTACGAGCAGTACTTC.

The V gene is TRBV5-1, the J gene TRBJ1-5; D is undetermined. CDR1 SGHRS and CDR2 YFSETQ come from the germline V gene. The CDR3 spans 15 residues. Trimming pared 2 bases from V and 0 bases from J, leaving 9 bases between. In DNA, the CDR3 is TGCGCCAGCAGCTTAATAGGAGATAGCAATCAGCCCCAGCATTTT. Translation gives CASSLIGDSNQPQHF. The complete variable domain, with remaining parts taken from reference TRBV5-1 and TRBJ1-5, reads KAGVTQTPRYLIKTRGQQVTLSCSPISGHRSVSWYQQTPGQGLQFLFEYFSETQRNKGNFPGRFSGRQFSNSRSEMNVSTLELGDSALYLCASSLIGDSNQPQHFGDGTRLSIL.

This clonotype appeared a few times. This sequence joins TRBV20-1 and TRBJ1-1; TRBD1 is a possible D gene (6 bases). Trimming stripped 4 bases from V and 3 bases from J, with 12 bases between. Germline lookup yields CDR1 DFQATT and CDR2 SNEGSKA (reference sequence). CDR3 length: 13 amino acids. As DNA, the CDR3 is TGCAGTGCTACTCGACAGGAGTACACTGAAGCTTTCTTT. Residues: CSATRQEYTEAFF.